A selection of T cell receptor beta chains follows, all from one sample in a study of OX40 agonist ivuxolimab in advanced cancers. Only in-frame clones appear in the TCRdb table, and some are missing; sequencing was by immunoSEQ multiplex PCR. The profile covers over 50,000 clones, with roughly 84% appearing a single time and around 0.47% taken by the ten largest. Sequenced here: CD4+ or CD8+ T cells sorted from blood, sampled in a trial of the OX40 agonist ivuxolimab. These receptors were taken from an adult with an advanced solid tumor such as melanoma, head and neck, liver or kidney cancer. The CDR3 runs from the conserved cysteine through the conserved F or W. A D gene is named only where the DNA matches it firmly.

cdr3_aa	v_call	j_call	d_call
CASTPRSSGYQETQYF	TRBV2	TRBJ2-5	TRBD2
CASSRGPQETQYF	TRBV18	TRBJ2-5	.
CASSLPSGRTGELFF	TRBV5-4	TRBJ2-2	TRBD2
CASSLPAQGYGYTF	TRBV7-2	TRBJ1-2	.
CASSPPVGLTDTQYF	TRBV28	TRBJ2-3	.
CASSEIGQPQHF	TRBV10-2	TRBJ1-5	.
CATAASGRNEQFF	TRBV6-1	TRBJ2-1	TRBD2
CASSTGTSGTYNEQFF	TRBV5-4	TRBJ2-1	TRBD2
CASSEIAGPGRNEQFF	TRBV6-1	TRBJ2-1	TRBD2
CASSLVLTDTQYF	TRBV7-2	TRBJ2-3	.
CASSLSGDTQYF	TRBV27	TRBJ2-3	.
CASSLISRIQETQYF	TRBV5-1	TRBJ2-5	.
CASSLGAGVGTDTQYF	TRBV28	TRBJ2-3	.
CASGVAGRSTDTQYF	TRBV10-2	TRBJ2-3	.
CASSPRGGGTEAFF	TRBV18	TRBJ1-1	.
CASSSDRGRRIYGYTF	TRBV7-9	TRBJ1-2	TRBD1
CASSLATGGNQPQHF	TRBV6-5	TRBJ1-5	TRBD1
CASSPHRGQGYGYTF	TRBV4-1	TRBJ1-2	TRBD1
CSVTGTSGVVGRTGELFF	TRBV29-1	TRBJ2-2	TRBD2
CASSGGSGSADTQYF	TRBV10-1	TRBJ2-3	TRBD2
CASSYGPGMNTEAFF	TRBV6-6	TRBJ1-1	.
CASSQYRGFDQETQYF	TRBV28	TRBJ2-5	TRBD1
CASLGSRANYEQYF	TRBV9	TRBJ2-7	.
CASTPGLAFYEQYF	TRBV7-2	TRBJ2-7	TRBD2
CASSSPGLRTDTQYF	TRBV5-6	TRBJ2-3	TRBD2
CASWQGGQPQHF	TRBV6-6	TRBJ1-5	.
CASSLPSLGEQYF	TRBV7-2	TRBJ2-7	.
CASSQLNTEAFF	TRBV14	TRBJ1-1	.
CASSSRGPTYNEQFF	TRBV5-4	TRBJ2-1	.
CASSWGLAGVDTQYF	TRBV7-3	TRBJ2-3	TRBD2
CAISEIHGTATNYGYTF	TRBV10-3	TRBJ1-2	TRBD1
CASAPGTGGYEQYF	TRBV6-1	TRBJ2-7	TRBD1
CASSLGVRAPGRDNQPQHF	TRBV7-9	TRBJ1-5	.
CASSPGQSNEKLFF	TRBV19	TRBJ1-4	TRBD1
CASSPLPDTQYF	TRBV18	TRBJ2-3	.
CASSPIRGAPYGYTF	TRBV4-2	TRBJ1-2	.
CATSSTSNTGELFF	TRBV10-1	TRBJ2-2	.
CAWSVQLAGVTGANVLTF	TRBV30	TRBJ2-6	TRBD2
CASHRGPYGYTF	TRBV5-1	TRBJ1-2	TRBD1
CASSGGTGGNQPQHF	TRBV7-9	TRBJ1-5	TRBD1
CASSLGKREYNEQFF	TRBV5-4	TRBJ2-1	TRBD2
CASSPISQGASEKLFF	TRBV19	TRBJ1-4	TRBD1
CASSGRTGDFGYTF	TRBV19	TRBJ1-2	TRBD1
CASRSGSELGKTQYF	TRBV6-5	TRBJ2-5	TRBD2
CASSSYYEQYF	TRBV7-2	TRBJ2-7	.
CASSPGTFNEQFF	TRBV7-9	TRBJ2-1	.
CASSQELGAGFRGYTF	TRBV4-1	TRBJ1-2	.
CASSERAGDDGYTF	TRBV6-1	TRBJ1-2	.
CASRRGTWDSASYEQYF	TRBV11-2	TRBJ2-7	TRBD1
CASSSTWGRGRHYNEQFF	TRBV11-2	TRBJ2-1	TRBD2
CASSNGDRGPWRKNEQFF	TRBV21-1	TRBJ2-1	.
CASSDSGGINYGYTF	TRBV6-4	TRBJ1-2	.
CASSPNRGIQYF	TRBV11-2	TRBJ2-4	.
CASSLAGQGYNEQFF	TRBV5-1	TRBJ2-1	TRBD1
CASSVQGLAGGVYNEQFF	TRBV25-1	TRBJ2-1	TRBD2
CASSMRDPPYEQYF	TRBV19	TRBJ2-7	.
CAVLKPGHYGYTF	TRBV6-1	TRBJ1-2	.